Listed below are T cell receptor beta chains from one sample, sequenced in a study of shared clonotypes between healthy human individuals. The method was immunoSEQ multiplex PCR; TCRdb's version includes in-frame clones alone and lacks a portion of them. This table holds 2 million to 3 million clones, under 95% found once. The specimen sequenced was naive CD4+ T cells from PBMCs. These receptors all come from a man aged 18-30 years in good health. Some clones in this sample may be carry-over from other donors' samples. Each CDR3 is given with its conserved first and last residue. D genes are given only for firm matches. Size values are once, few and many counts, or a class for expanded clones, and some rows have none.

j_call	clone_size	v_call	d_call	cdr3_nt	cdr3_aa
TRBJ1-2	once	TRBV28	TRBD1	TGTGCCAGCAGTTTAGGCCCCATCGCGGCAGGGGGGGGCTACACCTTC	CASSLGPIAAGGGYTF
TRBJ1-1	NA	TRBV18	NA	TGTGCCAGCTCAAGCGTCGGTAAGAACACTGAAGCTTTCTTT	CASSSVGKNTEAFF
TRBJ2-5	NA	TRBV14	NA	TGTGCCAGCAGCCCCCTGGGGGTAGTAGAGACCCAGTACTTC	CASSPLGVVETQYF
TRBJ1-1	few	TRBV18	TRBD1	TGTGCCAGCTCACCCCGACAGGGGGCTACATTAATGAACACTGAAGCTTTCTTT	CASSPRQGATLMNTEAFF
TRBJ2-3	NA	TRBV18	TRBD1	TGTGCCAGCTCACCAAAGGGACAGGGAGGAGCAGATACGCAGTATTTT	CASSPKGQGGADTQYF
TRBJ2-2	NA	TRBV9	NA	TGTGCCAGCAGCGGGGGGTCGCTGTTGAACACCGGGGAGCTGTTTTTT	CASSGGSLLNTGELFF
TRBJ2-2	NA	TRBV7-9	NA	TGTGCCAGCAGCCCCCTCCCCGGGGAGCTGTTTTTT	CASSPLPGELFF
TRBJ1-5	NA	TRBV15	NA	TGTGCCACCAGCAGAGATGGGGGCCGCGTAAATCAGCCCCAGCATTTT	CATSRDGGRVNQPQHF
TRBJ2-1	once	TRBV5-1	TRBD2	TGCGCCAGCAGCGACACGGGAGGGGTTTACAATGAGCAGTTCTTC	CASSDTGGVYNEQFF
TRBJ2-7	few	TRBV6-1	NA	TGTGCCAGCAGTGATGAGAGGAAGCAGTACTTC	CASSDERKQYF
TRBJ2-2	NA	TRBV5-4	TRBD1	TGTGCCAGCAGCCAATCCCCGGGACAGGGTGGGACCGGGGAGCTGTTTTTT	CASSQSPGQGGTGELFF
TRBJ2-3	NA	TRBV28	NA	TGTGCCAGCAGGACGGGAGCTACAGATACGCAGTATTTT	CASRTGATDTQYF
TRBJ1-1	NA	TRBV11-2	TRBD1	TGTGCCAGCAGATTCACTACAGGGGGCAACACTGAAGCTTTCTTT	CASRFTTGGNTEAFF
TRBJ2-7	NA	TRBV5-4	TRBD2	TGTGCCAGCAGCTTGGATGTAGCGGGTGGCTACGAGCAGTACTTC	CASSLDVAGGYEQYF
TRBJ2-7	NA	TRBV18	TRBD2	TGTGCCAGCTCACCAGAGGGAGGGATCCTCGAGCAGTACTTC	CASSPEGGILEQYF
TRBJ2-7	NA	TRBV5-1	NA	TGCGCCAGCAGCTTTGGAGGGGGCGACTACGAGCAGTACTTC	CASSFGGGDYEQYF
TRBJ1-1	NA	TRBV4-3	NA	TGCGCCAGCAGCCAAGGTCCGGAGGGTTCCACTGAAGCTTTCTTT	CASSQGPEGSTEAFF
TRBJ2-1	NA	TRBV9	TRBD2	TGTGCCAGCAGCGTAGTGGGACTAGCGGGATTCGGTGAGCAGTTCTTC	CASSVVGLAGFGEQFF
TRBJ2-1	NA	TRBV7-3	NA	TGTGCCAGCAGCTTAGGGTTAGCTAGGGATGAGCAGTTCTTC	CASSLGLARDEQFF
TRBJ2-3	NA	TRBV18	TRBD2	TGTGCCAGCTCACCACGCCTAGCGGGGTCCACAGATACGCAGTATTTT	CASSPRLAGSTDTQYF
TRBJ1-1	NA	TRBV7-9	NA	TGTGCCAGCAGTCTCGAACAACCTCTGGAAGCTTTCTTT	CASSLEQPLEAFF
TRBJ1-1	few	TRBV15	NA	TGTGCCACCAGCAGAGATGTGAACACTGAAGCTTTCTTT	CATSRDVNTEAFF
TRBJ1-2	NA	TRBV7-2	NA	TGTGCCAGCAGCTTAGTCGGTCTGGGGGGAGAGGGCTACACCTTC	CASSLVGLGGEGYTF
TRBJ2-3	NA	TRBV10-3	NA	TGTGCCATCAGTGTTGAGGGTACAGATACGCAGTATTTT	CAISVEGTDTQYF
TRBJ1-3	NA	TRBV28	TRBD1	TGTGCCAGCAGTCCAGGAGACAGGGGGCGAACTGGAAACACCATATATTTT	CASSPGDRGRTGNTIYF
TRBJ1-1	once	TRBV10-2	TRBD1	TGCGCCAGCAGTGAGTCGTGGACAGGGGGCCGTAACACTGAAGCTTTCTTT	CASSESWTGGRNTEAFF
TRBJ2-3	once	TRBV18	NA	TGTGCCAGCTCACCGGGGCAAGGCACAGATACGCAGTATTTT	CASSPGQGTDTQYF
TRBJ1-4	NA	TRBV5-1	NA	TGCGCCAGCAGCTTGGCGGCGGGACCCCTGGGAAAACTGTTTTTT	CASSLAAGPLGKLFF
TRBJ2-4	NA	TRBV4-1	NA	TGCGCCAGCAGCCAAGGAGGTCAGTCGGGGAAGGTCAAAAACATTCAGTACTTC	CASSQGGQSGKVKNIQYF
TRBJ2-1	NA	TRBV5-6	NA	TGTGCCAGCAGCTCTCAGAGCTCCTACAATGAGCAGTTCTTC	CASSSQSSYNEQFF
TRBJ2-7	NA	TRBV15	NA	TGTGCCACCAGCCGGTCGTTGACAACCTACGAGCAGTACTTC	CATSRSLTTYEQYF
TRBJ2-6	NA	TRBV7-7	NA	TGTGCCAGCAGCTCGGGGGTCCCTGGGGCCAACGTCCTGACTTTC	CASSSGVPGANVLTF
TRBJ2-1	NA	TRBV7-9	NA	TGTGCCAGCAGCTCCTACGAGAGCTCCTACAATGAGCAGTTCTTC	CASSSYESSYNEQFF
TRBJ2-1	NA	TRBV6-1	NA	TGTGCCAGCGCCGCGGGCCATTCCTACAATGAGCAGTTCTTC	CASAAGHSYNEQFF
TRBJ2-5	NA	TRBV28	NA	TGTGCCAGCAGTTTACCTGGGACGATGAAGACCCAGTACTTC	CASSLPGTMKTQYF
TRBJ2-3	once	TRBV5-1	NA	TGCGCCAGCAGCTGGGGGCAGAGAGCAGATACGCAGTATTTT	CASSWGQRADTQYF
TRBJ2-1	NA	TRBV4-2	TRBD2	TGTGCCAGCAGCCAAGATCTAGCGGGAGGTGTAAATGAGCAGTTCTTC	CASSQDLAGGVNEQFF
TRBJ1-5	once	TRBV18	TRBD1	TGTGCCAGCTCACCGCAACAGGGGGCGGGACAGCCCCAGCATTTT	CASSPQQGAGQPQHF
TRBJ1-5	NA	TRBV7-2	NA	TGTGCCAGCAGCTTAAGTCCAGGTAATCAGCCCCAGCATTTT	CASSLSPGNQPQHF
TRBJ1-1	NA	TRBV2	NA	TGTGCCAGCAGAGTTGACCGGGGGGAAGCTTTCTTT	CASRVDRGEAFF